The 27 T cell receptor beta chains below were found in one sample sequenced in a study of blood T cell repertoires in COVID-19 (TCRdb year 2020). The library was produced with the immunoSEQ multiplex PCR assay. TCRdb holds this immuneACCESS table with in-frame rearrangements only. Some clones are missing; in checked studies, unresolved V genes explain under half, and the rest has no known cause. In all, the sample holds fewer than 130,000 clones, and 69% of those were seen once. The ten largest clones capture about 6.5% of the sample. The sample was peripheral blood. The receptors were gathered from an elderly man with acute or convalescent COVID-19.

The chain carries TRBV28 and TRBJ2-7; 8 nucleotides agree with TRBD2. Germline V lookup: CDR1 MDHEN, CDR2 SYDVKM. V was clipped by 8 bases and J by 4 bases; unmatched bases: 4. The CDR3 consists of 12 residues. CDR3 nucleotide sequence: TGTGCCAGCTCAGGGACTAGGTACGAGCAGTACTTC. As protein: CASSGTRYEQYF.

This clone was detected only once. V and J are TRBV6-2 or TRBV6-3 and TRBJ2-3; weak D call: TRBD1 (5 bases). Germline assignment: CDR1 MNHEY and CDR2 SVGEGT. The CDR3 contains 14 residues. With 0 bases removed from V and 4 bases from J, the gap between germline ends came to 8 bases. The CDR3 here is CASSYSLGADTQYF. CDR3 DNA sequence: TGTGCCAGCAGTTACTCCTTAGGGGCAGATACGCAGTATTTT.

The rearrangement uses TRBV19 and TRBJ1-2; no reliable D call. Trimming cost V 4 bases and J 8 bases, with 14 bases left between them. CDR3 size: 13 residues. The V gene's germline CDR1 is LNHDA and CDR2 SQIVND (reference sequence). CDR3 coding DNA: TGTGCCAGTAGTAGCCGTCAGAATCACGGCTACACCTTC. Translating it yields CASSSRQNHGYTF.

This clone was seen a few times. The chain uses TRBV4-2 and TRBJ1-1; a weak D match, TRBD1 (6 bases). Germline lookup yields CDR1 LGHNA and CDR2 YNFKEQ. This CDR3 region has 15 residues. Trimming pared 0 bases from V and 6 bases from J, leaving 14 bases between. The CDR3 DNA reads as TGTGCCAGCAGCCAAGACCTAGGGGGGGCGGCTGAAGCTTTCTTT. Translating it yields CASSQDLGGAAEAFF.

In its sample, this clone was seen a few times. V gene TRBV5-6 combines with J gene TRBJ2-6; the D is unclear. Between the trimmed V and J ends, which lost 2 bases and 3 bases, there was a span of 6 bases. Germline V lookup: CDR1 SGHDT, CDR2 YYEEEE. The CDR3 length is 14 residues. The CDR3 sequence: CASSFRVGANVLTF. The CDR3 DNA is TGTGCCAGCAGCTTCCGGGTTGGGGCCAACGTCCTGACTTTC.

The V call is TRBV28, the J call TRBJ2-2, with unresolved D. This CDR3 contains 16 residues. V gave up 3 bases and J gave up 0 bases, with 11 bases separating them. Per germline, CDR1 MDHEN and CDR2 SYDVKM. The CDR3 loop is CASSLLGPSNTGELFF. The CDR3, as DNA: TGTGCCAGCAGTTTGTTGGGCCCCTCGAACACCGGGGAGCTGTTTTTT.

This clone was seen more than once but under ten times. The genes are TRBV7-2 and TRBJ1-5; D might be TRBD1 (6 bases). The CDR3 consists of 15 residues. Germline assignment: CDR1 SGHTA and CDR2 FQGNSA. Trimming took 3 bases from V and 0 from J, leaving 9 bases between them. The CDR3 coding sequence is TGTGCCAGCAGCTTCGGACAGTATAGCAATCAGCCCCAGCATTTT. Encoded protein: CASSFGQYSNQPQHF.

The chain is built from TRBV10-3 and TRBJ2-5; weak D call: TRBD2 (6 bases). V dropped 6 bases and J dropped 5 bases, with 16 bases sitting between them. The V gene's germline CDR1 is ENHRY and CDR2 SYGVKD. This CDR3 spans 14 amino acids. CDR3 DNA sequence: TGTGCCATCAGGGGGACGGGGACTCGGGAGACCCAGTACTTC. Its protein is CAIRGTGTRETQYF.

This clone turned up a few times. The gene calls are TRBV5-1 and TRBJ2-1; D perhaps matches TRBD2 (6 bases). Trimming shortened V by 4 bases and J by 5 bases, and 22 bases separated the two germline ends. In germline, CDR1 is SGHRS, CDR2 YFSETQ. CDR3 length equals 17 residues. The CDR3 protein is CASSLATSFLSDNEQFF. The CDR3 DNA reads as TGCGCCAGCAGCCTGGCGACTAGTTTTCTTTCCGACAATGAGCAGTTCTTC. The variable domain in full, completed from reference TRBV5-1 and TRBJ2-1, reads KAGVTQTPRYLIKTRGQQVTLSCSPISGHRSVSWYQQTPGQGLQFLFEYFSETQRNKGNFPGRFSGRQFSNSRSEMNVSTLELGDSALYLCASSLATSFLSDNEQFFGPGTRLTVL.

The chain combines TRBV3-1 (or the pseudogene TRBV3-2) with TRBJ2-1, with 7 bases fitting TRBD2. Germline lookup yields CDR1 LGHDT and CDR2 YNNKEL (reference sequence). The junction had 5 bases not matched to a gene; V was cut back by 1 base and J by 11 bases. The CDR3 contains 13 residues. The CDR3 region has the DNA TGTGCCAGCAGCCAAGGAAGGGGAGGGAAGCAGTTCTTC. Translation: CASSQGRGGKQFF.

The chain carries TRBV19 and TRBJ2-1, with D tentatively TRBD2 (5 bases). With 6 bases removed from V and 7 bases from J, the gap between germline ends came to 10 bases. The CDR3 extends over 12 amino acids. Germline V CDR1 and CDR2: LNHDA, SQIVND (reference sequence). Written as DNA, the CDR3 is TGTGCCAGTAGCCAGAGGGTGAATGAGCAGTTCTTC. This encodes CASSQRVNEQFF.

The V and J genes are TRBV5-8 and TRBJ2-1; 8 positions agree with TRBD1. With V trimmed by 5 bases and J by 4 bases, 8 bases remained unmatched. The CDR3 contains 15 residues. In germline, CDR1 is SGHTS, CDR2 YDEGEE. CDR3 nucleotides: TGTGCCAGCAGGACTCCGGGACAGGTATACAATGAGCAGTTCTTC. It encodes CASRTPGQVYNEQFF.

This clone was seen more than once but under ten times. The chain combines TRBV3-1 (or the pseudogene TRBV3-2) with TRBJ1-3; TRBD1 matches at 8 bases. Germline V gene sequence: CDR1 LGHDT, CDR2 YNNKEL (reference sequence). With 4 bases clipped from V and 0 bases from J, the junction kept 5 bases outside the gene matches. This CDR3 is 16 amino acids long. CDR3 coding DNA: TGTGCCAGCAGCCCAGGGGGACAGGTCTCTGGAAACACCATATATTTT. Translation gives CASSPGGQVSGNTIYF.

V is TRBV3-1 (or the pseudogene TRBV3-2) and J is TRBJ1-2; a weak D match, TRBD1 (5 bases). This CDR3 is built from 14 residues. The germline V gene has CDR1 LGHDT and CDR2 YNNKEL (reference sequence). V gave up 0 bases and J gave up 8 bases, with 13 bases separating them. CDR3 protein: CASSQDGGSRGYTF. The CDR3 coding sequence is TGTGCCAGCAGCCAAGATGGGGGGAGTCGCGGCTACACCTTC.

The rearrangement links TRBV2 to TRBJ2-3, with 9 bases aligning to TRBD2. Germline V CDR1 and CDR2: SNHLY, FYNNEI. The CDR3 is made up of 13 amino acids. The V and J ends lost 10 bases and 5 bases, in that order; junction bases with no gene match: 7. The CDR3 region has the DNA TGTGCCACTCGCGCGGGAGGGGGAGATACGCAGTATTTT. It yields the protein CATRAGGGDTQYF.

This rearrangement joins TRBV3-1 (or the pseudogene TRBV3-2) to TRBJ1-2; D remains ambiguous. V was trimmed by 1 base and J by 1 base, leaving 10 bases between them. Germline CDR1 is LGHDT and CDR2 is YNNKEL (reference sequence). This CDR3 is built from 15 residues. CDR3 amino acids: CASSQGRGSNYGYTF. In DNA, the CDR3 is TGTGCCAGCAGCCAAGGGAGAGGCAGTAACTATGGCTACACCTTC.

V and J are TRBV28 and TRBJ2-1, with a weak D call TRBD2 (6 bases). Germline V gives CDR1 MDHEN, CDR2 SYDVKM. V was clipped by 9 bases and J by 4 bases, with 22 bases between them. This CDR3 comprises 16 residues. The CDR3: CASSPITGGGYNEQFF. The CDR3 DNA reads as TGTGCCAGTTCACCCATTACAGGTGGGGGGTACAATGAGCAGTTCTTC.

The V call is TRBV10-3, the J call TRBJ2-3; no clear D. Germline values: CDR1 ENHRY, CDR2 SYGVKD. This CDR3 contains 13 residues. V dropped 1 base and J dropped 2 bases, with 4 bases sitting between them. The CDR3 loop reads CAISEYFTDTQYF. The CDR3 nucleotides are TGTGCCATCAGTGAGTACTTCACAGATACGCAGTATTTT.

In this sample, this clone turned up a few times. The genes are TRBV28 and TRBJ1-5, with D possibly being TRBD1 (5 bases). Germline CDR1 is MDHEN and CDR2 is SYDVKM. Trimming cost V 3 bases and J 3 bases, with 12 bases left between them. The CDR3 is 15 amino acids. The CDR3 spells CASSFGQGYNQPQHF. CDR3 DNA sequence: TGTGCCAGCAGTTTCGGGCAGGGATACAATCAGCCCCAGCATTTT.

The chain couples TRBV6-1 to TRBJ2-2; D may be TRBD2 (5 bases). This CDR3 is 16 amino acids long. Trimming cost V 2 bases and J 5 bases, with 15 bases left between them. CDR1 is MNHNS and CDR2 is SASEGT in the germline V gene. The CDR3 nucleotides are TGTGCCAGCAGTGAAACCCACGCTAGCAGGACCGGGGAGCTGTTTTTT. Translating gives CASSETHASRTGELFF.

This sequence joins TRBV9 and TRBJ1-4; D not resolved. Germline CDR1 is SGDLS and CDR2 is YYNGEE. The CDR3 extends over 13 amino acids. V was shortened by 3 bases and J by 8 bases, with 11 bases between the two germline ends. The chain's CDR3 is CASSAPGREKLFF. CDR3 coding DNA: TGTGCCAGCAGCGCACCGGGTAGAGAAAAACTGTTTTTT.

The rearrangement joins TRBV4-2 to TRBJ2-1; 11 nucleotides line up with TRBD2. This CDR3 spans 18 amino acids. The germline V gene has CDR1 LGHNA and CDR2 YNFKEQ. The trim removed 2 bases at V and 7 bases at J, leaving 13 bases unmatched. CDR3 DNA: TGTGCCAGCAGCCAATTAGGGGCAACTAGCGGGAGTCAAAATGAGCAGTTCTTC. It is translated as CASSQLGATSGSQNEQFF.

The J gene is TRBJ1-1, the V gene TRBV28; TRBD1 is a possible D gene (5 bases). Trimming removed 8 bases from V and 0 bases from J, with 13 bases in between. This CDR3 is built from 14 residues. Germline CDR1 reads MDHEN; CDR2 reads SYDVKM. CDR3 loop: CASFTGEVNTEAFF. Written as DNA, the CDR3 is TGTGCCAGCTTCACGGGGGAAGTGAACACTGAAGCTTTCTTT.

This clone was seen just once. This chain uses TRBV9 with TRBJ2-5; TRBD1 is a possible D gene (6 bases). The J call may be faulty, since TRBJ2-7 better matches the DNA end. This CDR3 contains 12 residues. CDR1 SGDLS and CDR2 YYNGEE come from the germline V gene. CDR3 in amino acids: CASSGQGYEQYF. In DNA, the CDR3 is TGTGCCAGCAGCGGGCAGGGGTACGAGCAGTACTTC.

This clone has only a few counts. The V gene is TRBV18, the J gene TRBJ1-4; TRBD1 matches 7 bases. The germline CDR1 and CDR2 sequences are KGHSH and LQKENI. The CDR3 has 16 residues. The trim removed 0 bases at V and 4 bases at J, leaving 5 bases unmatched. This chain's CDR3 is CASSPPKTGLNEKLFF. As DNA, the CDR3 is TGTGCCAGCTCACCACCGAAGACAGGGCTTAATGAAAAACTGTTTTTT.

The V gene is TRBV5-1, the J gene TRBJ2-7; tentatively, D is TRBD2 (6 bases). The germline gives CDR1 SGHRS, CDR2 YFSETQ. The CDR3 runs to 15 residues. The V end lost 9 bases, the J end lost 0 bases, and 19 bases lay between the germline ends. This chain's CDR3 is CATSPGTLSSYEQYF. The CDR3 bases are TGCGCCACATCACCTGGGACTCTAAGCTCCTACGAGCAGTACTTC.

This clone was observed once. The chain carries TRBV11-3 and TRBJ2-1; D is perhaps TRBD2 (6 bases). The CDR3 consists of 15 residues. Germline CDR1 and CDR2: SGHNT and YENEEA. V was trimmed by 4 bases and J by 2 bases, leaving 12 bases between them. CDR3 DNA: TGTGCCAGCAGCTCAAGTCCGGGGGCCTACAATGAGCAGTTCTTC. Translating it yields CASSSSPGAYNEQFF.